The TCR beta chain under discussion was sequenced for a study of T cell responses to AZD1222 COVID-19 vaccine. Libraries were prepared by immunoSEQ multiplex PCR; TCRdb keeps only in-frame clonotypes and omits some of them. The data contain roughly 190,000 clones, roughly nine tenths of them singletons. The CDR3 is made up of 15 amino acids. Trimming removed 2 bases at V and 5 bases at J, with 16 bases between. Germline loops: CDR1 SGHRS, CDR2 YFSETQ. Concerning this clone: Its cognate antigen is unknown.

Findings of the study overall: The study reported that nearly half of spike-specific TCRs target unmutated variant regions.

V is TRBV5-1 and J is TRBJ1-1, with a weak D call TRBD1 (6 bases). The sample was peripheral blood, taken 28 days after the second dose of the MenACWY control vaccine. The sequence was collected from an adult who received the MenACWY meningococcal vaccine as a control. The CDR3 is CASSFFEQGKTEAFF. For the CDR3, the DNA is TGCGCCAGCAGCTTTTTTGAACAGGGAAAAACTGAAGCTTTCTTT. Full variable domain (remainder filled in from reference TRBV5-1 and TRBJ1-1): KAGVTQTPRYLIKTRGQQVTLSCSPISGHRSVSWYQQTPGQGLQFLFEYFSETQRNKGNFPGRFSGRQFSNSRSEMNVSTLELGDSALYLCASSFFEQGKTEAFFGQGTRLTVV.